The 2 T cell receptor beta chains given below trace back to one sample, sequenced in a study of post-analysis software for immune sequencing data. Findings and limits, study-wide: Patients showed TRBV5-6, TRBV5-1 and TRBV20-1 among a few TRBV segments more frequent than in controls.

No antigen has been assigned to these receptors. Unique molecular identifiers were built into the TCR beta cDNA libraries. TCRdb redid the calling of the PCR reads with MiXCR, one entry per CDR3 protein. This sample has around 770,000 distinct CDR3 sequences, with 46% found just once. The sequencing sample was made of blood. These receptors all come from a girl between 10 and 17 years old with multiple sclerosis.

V usage is TRBV6-6 and J usage is TRBJ2-1, with 12 nucleotides matching TRBD2. The CDR3 has 13 residues. V lost 7 bases and J lost 9; bases outside the gene matches: 4. The V gene's germline CDR1 is MNHNY and CDR2 SVGAGI (reference sequence). The CDR3 nucleotides are TGTGCCAGCACCCTAGCGGGAGGGTCTGAGCAGTTCTTC. Its protein product is CASTLAGGSEQFF.

Here the CDR3 DNA reads TGTGCCAGCAGCAAAGGGGGGACAGTTGAGCAAGAGACCCAGTACTTC. It specifies CASSKGGTVEQETQYF. The V gene is TRBV21-1, the J gene TRBJ2-5; TRBD1, as called in the table, went unchecked against the DNA. TRBV21-1 is a pseudogene segment. The CDR3 extends over 16 amino acids.